A single sample is the source of the 28 T cell receptor beta chains below, sequenced in a study of breast tumors, draining lymph nodes, adjacent tissues. Axillary draining lymph nodes of breast cancer patients supplied the node samples. A single record per CDR3 protein comes from TCRdb applying MiXCR to the multiplex PCR reads. This sample has 200,000 or so distinct CDR3 sequences; 31% occur once, and the top ten carry 4% to 5.5%. Sequencing input: axillary lymph node tissue. These receptors all come from a female donor with breast cancer. Some clones in this sample may be carry-over from other donors' samples.

The V gene is TRBV5-1, the J gene TRBJ1-1; D is unresolved. The CDR3 has 15 amino acids. The V gene lost 3 bases and the J gene lost 0 bases, with 12 bases spanning the gap. The germline gives CDR1 SGHRS, CDR2 YFSETQ. The CDR3 nucleotides are TGCGCCAGCAGCTCCGGACTGTTCATGAACACTGAAGCTTTCTTT. Translation gives CASSSGLFMNTEAFF. The whole variable domain, filled in from reference TRBV5-1 and TRBJ1-1, reads KAGVTQTPRYLIKTRGQQVTLSCSPISGHRSVSWYQQTPGQGLQFLFEYFSETQRNKGNFPGRFSGRQFSNSRSEMNVSTLELGDSALYLCASSSGLFMNTEAFFGQGTRLTVV.

As regards this clonotype: Germline is not matched at one junction end, which may reflect a read error. The chain joins TRBV7-9 to TRBJ1-2; perhaps TRBD1 as D (6 bases). The V gene's germline CDR1 is SEHNR and CDR2 FQNEAQ (reference sequence). The CDR3 sequence is 15 residues long. CDR3 in DNA: TGTGCCAGCAGCATACTCCGGGACCAAGAGGGGGGCTACCCCTTC. Translated: CASSILRDQEGGYPF.

Concerning this clonotype itself: As the CDR3 is not closed by the conserved phenylalanine or tryptophan, this likely results from a read error. The chain is built from TRBV11-1 and TRBJ2-1; no clear D gene. Germline loops: CDR1 SGHAT, CDR2 FQDESV (reference sequence). This CDR3 region has 12 residues. The V end was cut by 5 bases, the J end by 12 bases, with 14 bases between. The CDR3 coding sequence is TGTGCCAGCAGCCGTTTGCTCCATGCGCAGTTCCTC. Encoded protein: CASSRLLHAQFL.

This clonotype was picked up a small number of times. A much larger clone sits a single nucleotide away, making a read error possible. This chain links TRBV20-1 with TRBJ2-6, with D perhaps TRBD1 (5 bases). Looked up from germline, CDR1 is DFQATT and CDR2 is SNEGSKA (reference sequence). This CDR3 is built from 13 residues. For the CDR3, the DNA is TGCAGTGCCGGTAGCTCTGGGGCCAACGCCCTGACTTTC. Residues: CSAGSSGANALTF.

This clonotype was seen ten or more times. V and J are TRBV2 and TRBJ1-2; 10 positions agree with TRBD1. The V and J ends lost 1 base and 8 bases, in that order; junction bases with no gene match: 4. The CDR3 spans 14 residues. From germline, CDR1 is SNHLY and CDR2 FYNNEI. Here the CDR3 reads CASSEVGQGGGYTF. CDR3 nucleotides: TGTGCCAGCAGTGAAGTTGGACAGGGGGGGGGCTACACCTTC.

V gene TRBV6-5 combines with J gene TRBJ2-2, with 7 bases matching TRBD2. The CDR3 is made up of 16 amino acids. Germline V gene sequence: CDR1 MNHEY, CDR2 SVGAGI. The junction had 7 bases not matched to a gene; V was cut back by 5 bases and J by 1 base. CDR3 loop: CASSHGSGVNTGELFF. In DNA, the CDR3 is TGTGCCAGCAGTCACGGAAGCGGGGTGAACACCGGGGAGCTGTTTTTT.

The rearrangement uses TRBV6-1 and TRBJ2-6; D might be TRBD1 (5 bases). The CDR3 has 16 amino acids. Germline V lookup: CDR1 MNHNS, CDR2 SASEGT. Trimming left V 6 bases short and J 2 bases short, with 14 bases between. The chain's CDR3 is CASRAAGLAGANVLTF. The CDR3 coding sequence is TGTGCCAGCAGAGCCGCAGGGTTGGCTGGGGCCAACGTCCTGACTTTC.

This clonotype was recorded many times. This chain uses TRBV6-2 or TRBV6-3 with TRBJ2-1; 13 bases fit TRBD2. V trimming: 7 bases; J trimming: 7 bases; junction bases outside the gene matches: 10. The CDR3 has 16 amino acids. From germline, CDR1 is MNHEY and CDR2 SVGEGT. The CDR3: CASNLLLAGGRNEQFF. DNA for the CDR3: TGTGCCAGCAACCTTTTACTAGCGGGAGGGCGAAATGAGCAGTTCTTC.

This clonotype showed up many times. The chain uses TRBV20-1 and TRBJ2-3; no reliable D call. Germline values: CDR1 DFQATT, CDR2 SNEGSKA (reference sequence). V was pared by 6 bases and J by 2 bases, with 12 bases between. This CDR3 is 13 amino acids long. The CDR3, as DNA: TGCAGTGCCCTAGGCCCCTTCACAGATACGCAGTATTTT. Protein sequence: CSALGPFTDTQYF.

The table lists this clonotype with many counts. The V call is TRBV5-8, the J call TRBJ2-1; D remains unclear. V was cut by 2 bases and J by 5 bases, with 20 bases left in between. CDR3 length equals 17 residues. The germline gives CDR1 SGHTS, CDR2 YDEGEE. CDR3 protein: CASSLPDHGLSNNEQFF. The DNA of the CDR3 is TGTGCCAGCAGCTTACCCGACCACGGGCTATCAAACAATGAGCAGTTCTTC.

This clonotype has at least ten counts. The rearrangement links TRBV10-2 to TRBJ2-1; 9 positions agree with TRBD1. The CDR3 has 14 residues. In germline, CDR1 is WSHSY, CDR2 SAAADI. V lost 5 bases to trimming and J lost 9 bases; unmatched junction nucleotides: 8. The CDR3 DNA reads TGCGCCAGCAGTAGGGACAGGGCCTTTGTTGAGCAGTTCTTC. Its protein is CASSRDRAFVEQFF.

This clonotype was seen many times. V gene TRBV13 combines with J gene TRBJ2-1, with D perhaps matching TRBD2 (5 bases). Trimming cost V 4 bases and J 8 bases, with 15 bases left between them. This CDR3 comprises 14 residues. CDR1 PRHDT and CDR2 FYEKMQ come from the germline V gene (reference sequence). The CDR3 region is CASSSARDPYEQFF. The CDR3 coding sequence is TGTGCCAGCAGCTCCGCCCGGGATCCCTATGAGCAGTTCTTC.

Points on this clonotype: A much larger clone lies a single base off, so this may be a read error. The J gene is TRBJ2-1, the V gene TRBV6-5; TRBD2 matches 10 bases. CDR3 size: 16 residues. Germline CDR1 is MNHEY and CDR2 is SVGAGI. CDR3 residues: CASSSDTSGVYSEQFF. CDR3 sequence (DNA): TGTGCCAGCAGTTCTGATACTAGCGGGGTTTACAGTGAGCAGTTCTTC.

This clonotype came up a few times. This chain links TRBV28 with TRBJ1-2, with no clear D. The CDR3 loop spans 15 amino acids. The ends were cut back, 5 bases at V and 6 bases at J, with 19 bases in the middle. Germline V gives CDR1 MDHEN, CDR2 SYDVKM. CDR3 amino acids: CASSTPLPYGDGYTF. CDR3 in DNA: TGTGCCAGCAGTACCCCCCTTCCCTATGGTGATGGCTACACCTTC.

At least ten counts were recorded for this clonotype. The chain uses TRBV28 and TRBJ1-2, with a possible D match to TRBD1 (6 bases). The ends were cut back, 5 bases at V and 7 bases at J, with 14 bases in the middle. This CDR3 is 13 amino acids long. CDR1 and CDR2 (germline): MDHEN, SYDVKM. CDR3 loop: CASSTGTKRGYTF. CDR3 DNA: TGTGCCAGCAGTACCGGGACAAAGCGTGGCTACACCTTC.

A note on this clonotype: A single base separates this from a much larger clone, so it may be a read error. The chain employs TRBV2 and TRBJ2-2; tentatively, D is TRBD1 or TRBD2 (6 bases each). Germline V gives CDR1 SNHLY, CDR2 FYNNEI. Trimming removed 7 bases from V and 4 bases from J, with 13 bases in between. There are 14 residues in the CDR3. CDR3 sequence: CASTGDLSTGELFF. DNA of the CDR3: TGTGCCAGCACAGGGGACTTGAGCACCGGGGAGCTGTTTTTT.

This clonotype appeared many times. The chain joins TRBV5-1 to TRBJ1-1, with D uncertain. This CDR3 spans 13 amino acids. Germline V gene lookup returns CDR1 SGHRS and CDR2 YFSETQ. With 2 bases removed from V and 5 bases from J, the gap between germline ends came to 10 bases. The CDR3 DNA reads as TGCGCCAGCAGCTTCGAGGGTGGGACTGAAGCTTTCTTT. Encoded protein: CASSFEGGTEAFF.

This clonotype was picked up many times. The genes are TRBV28 and TRBJ2-7; 8 bases are shared with TRBD1. After removal of 5 bases from V and 5 bases from J, the junction contained 11 bases not matched to a gene. The V gene's germline CDR1 is MDHEN and CDR2 SYDVKM. The CDR3 consists of 15 residues. The CDR3 protein is CASSIPTGVPHEQYF. The CDR3 DNA is TGTGCCAGCAGTATACCGACAGGGGTCCCCCACGAGCAGTACTTC.

This clonotype has a handful of counts. The chain carries TRBV5-1 and TRBJ1-1, with D tentatively TRBD1 (6 bases). Germline CDR1 reads SGHRS; CDR2 reads YFSETQ. V shed 1 base and J shed 4 bases, with 11 bases lying between them. The CDR3 loop spans 14 amino acids. The CDR3 reads CASSLKTGGTEAFF. The CDR3 DNA reads TGCGCCAGCAGCTTGAAGACAGGTGGCACTGAAGCTTTCTTT.

Details on this clonotype: Compared with germline, one end of the junction differs, possibly owing to a read error. This rearrangement joins TRBV15 to TRBJ2-1, with D tentatively TRBD2 (5 bases). The germline CDR1 and CDR2 sequences are LNHNV and YYDKDF (reference sequence). The CDR3 is made up of 15 amino acids. The DNA for the CDR3 is TGTGCCACCAGCAGCTTTGATTCCGGGAACAATGAGCAGCTCTTC. This gives the protein CATSSFDSGNNEQLF.

Only a few counts were recorded for this clonotype. Being one base from a much bigger clone, this may be a read error. The CDR3 DNA sequence: TGCAGTGTTTCCCCGCCGGGACTAGCGGCATACGGGCAGTACTTC. This sequence encodes CSVSPPGLAAYGQYF. This rearrangement joins TRBV20-1 to TRBJ2-7, with 11 positions matching TRBD2. The CDR3 length is 15 residues. Germline CDR1 DFQATT, CDR2 SNEGSKA (reference sequence).

The V gene is TRBV7-8, the J gene TRBJ1-4, with TRBD1 as a possible D gene (6 bases). Germline values: CDR1 SGHVS, CDR2 FQNEAQ. The CDR3 is 14 residues long. The V gene lost 1 base and the J gene lost 7 bases, with 10 bases spanning the gap. CDR3 DNA: TGTGCCAGCAGCTTAGTGGGGGGCGCTGAAAAACTGTTTTTT. As protein: CASSLVGGAEKLFF.

This clonotype was picked up a small number of times. At one end the junction does not follow the germline gene, possibly because of a read error. The chain recombines TRBV7-9 with TRBJ2-3; TRBD2 agrees at 7 bases. CDR1 is SEHNR and CDR2 is FQNEAQ in the germline V gene (reference sequence). CDR3 length equals 17 residues. The CDR3 nucleotides read TGTGCCAGCAGCAAGTGGGGGGGGACCGCTAGCACAGATCCGCAGTATTTT. Translated: CASSKWGGTASTDPQYF. The complete variable domain, with remaining parts taken from reference TRBV7-9 and TRBJ2-3, reads DTGVSQNPRHKITKRGQNVTFRCDPISEHNRLYWYRQTLGQGPEFLTYFQNEAQLEKSRLLSDRFSAERPKGSFSTLEIQRTEQGDSAMYLCASSKWGGTASTDPQYFGPGTRLTVL.

The chain joins TRBV27 to TRBJ2-7; the D gene is possibly TRBD1 (7 bases). Trimming took off 8 bases at V and 2 bases at J, with 22 bases between the two ends. CDR3 size: 16 residues. Germline CDR1 is MNHEY and CDR2 is SMNVEV (reference sequence). The CDR3 sequence is CASRSQGRTATYEQYF. In nucleotides, the CDR3 is TGTGCCAGCCGATCACAGGGGAGGACAGCAACCTACGAGCAGTACTTC.

At least ten counts were recorded for this clonotype. This chain connects TRBV20-1 to TRBJ2-3; the match to TRBD2 covers 8 bases. The CDR3 loop spans 16 amino acids. Germline CDR1 DFQATT, CDR2 SNEGSKA (reference sequence). Germline trimming cut 0 bases from V and 5 bases from J; bases unmatched to any gene: 10. The CDR3 sequence: CSARDPRAGAEDTQYF. The CDR3 DNA sequence: TGCAGTGCTAGAGATCCCCGAGCGGGAGCGGAAGATACGCAGTATTTT.

There are many counts of this clonotype. This sequence joins TRBV12-3 or TRBV12-4 and TRBJ2-2; D call uncertain. The length of the CDR3 is 13 residues. Trimming pared 5 bases from V and 6 bases from J, leaving 10 bases between. The CDR3 sequence is CASSHGRSGELFF. DNA of the CDR3: TGTGCCAGCAGTCATGGACGTTCCGGGGAGCTGTTTTTT.

Note on this clonotype: A much larger clone sits a single nucleotide away, making a read error possible. Without the conserved terminal phenylalanine or tryptophan, this CDR3 likely stems from a read error. The CDR3 nucleotides are TGTGCCTGGGCGACAGGCCGGAATGAAAAACTGTTTCTT. This translates into CAWATGRNEKLFL. This chain links TRBV30 with TRBJ1-4; tentatively, D is TRBD1 (6 bases). Between the trimmed V and J ends, which lost 5 bases and 5 bases, there was a span of 12 bases. The CDR3 consists of 13 residues. Germline V gives CDR1 GTSNPN, CDR2 SVGIG (reference sequence).

This clonotype was detected ten times or more. This rearrangement joins TRBV2 to TRBJ2-2; D call uncertain. Trimming left V 5 bases short and J 9 bases short, with 10 bases between. The CDR3 length is 12 residues. Germline-derived CDR1 and CDR2 are SNHLY and FYNNEI. This CDR3 reads CASSPQGRELFF. The CDR3 DNA is TGTGCCAGCAGTCCCCAAGGGCGGGAGCTGTTTTTT.